This paragraph reports one T cell receptor beta chain. Trimming left V 0 bases short and J 5 bases short, with 7 bases between. CDR3 length: 13 amino acids. These data are taken from a study of blood T cell repertoires in COVID-19. Original processing notes: The assay estimated nucleated cells by amplifying reference gene primers. Assay: immunoSEQ multiplex PCR; the TCRdb copy retains only in-frame clones and omits some. Clone size and V and J calls were adopted from that table, with D and trimming inferred from the DNA. This sample has about 320,000 clones, with 90% to 95% found just once. The genes are TRBV12-3 or TRBV12-4 and TRBJ2-5; possible D gene TRBD2, 6 bases. Sequenced sample: PBMCs or T cells enriched from blood (not recorded which). This receptor was identified in a woman in her 30s who had been exposed to COVID-19. CDR3: CASSLAGGETQYF. The CDR3 DNA is TGTGCCAGCAGTTTAGCGGGGGGTGAGACCCAGTACTTC.